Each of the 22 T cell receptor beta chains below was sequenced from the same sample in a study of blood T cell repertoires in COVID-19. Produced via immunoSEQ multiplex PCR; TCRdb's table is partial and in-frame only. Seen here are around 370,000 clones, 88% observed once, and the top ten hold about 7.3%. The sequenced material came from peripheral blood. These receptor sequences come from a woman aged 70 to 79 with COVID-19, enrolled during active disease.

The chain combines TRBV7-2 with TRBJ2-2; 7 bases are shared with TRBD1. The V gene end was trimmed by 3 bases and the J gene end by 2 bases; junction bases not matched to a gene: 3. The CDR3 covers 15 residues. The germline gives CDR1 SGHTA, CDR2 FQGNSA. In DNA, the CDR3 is TGTGCCAGCAGCTTGACAGGGCGAAACACCGGGGAGCTGTTTTTT. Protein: CASSLTGRNTGELFF.

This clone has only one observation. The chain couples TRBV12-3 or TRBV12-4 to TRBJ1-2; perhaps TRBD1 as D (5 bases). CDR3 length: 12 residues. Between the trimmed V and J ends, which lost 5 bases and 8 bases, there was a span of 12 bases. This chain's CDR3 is CASSVQGVGYTF. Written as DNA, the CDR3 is TGTGCCAGCAGTGTCCAGGGTGTGGGCTACACCTTC.

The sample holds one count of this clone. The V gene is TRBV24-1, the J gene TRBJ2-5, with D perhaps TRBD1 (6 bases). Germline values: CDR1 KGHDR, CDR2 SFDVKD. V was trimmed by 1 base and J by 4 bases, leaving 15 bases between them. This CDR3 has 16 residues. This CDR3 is CATSDFEGGMGETQYF. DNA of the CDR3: TGTGCCACCAGTGATTTCGAAGGGGGAATGGGAGAGACCCAGTACTTC.

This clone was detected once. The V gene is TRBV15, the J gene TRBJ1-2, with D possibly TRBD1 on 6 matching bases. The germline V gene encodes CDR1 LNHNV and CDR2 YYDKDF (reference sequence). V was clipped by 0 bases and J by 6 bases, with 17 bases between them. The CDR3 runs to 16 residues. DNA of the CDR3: TGTGCCACCAGCAGAGACAGGGGAGAGTATCAAGATGGCTACACCTTC. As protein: CATSRDRGEYQDGYTF.

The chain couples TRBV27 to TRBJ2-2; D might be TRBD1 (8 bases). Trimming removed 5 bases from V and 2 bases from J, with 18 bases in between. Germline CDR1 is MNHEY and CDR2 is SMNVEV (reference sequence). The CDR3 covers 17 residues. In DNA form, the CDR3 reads TGTGCCAGCAGTGGACAGGGAGGGAACTTAAACACCGGGGAGCTGTTTTTT. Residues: CASSGQGGNLNTGELFF.

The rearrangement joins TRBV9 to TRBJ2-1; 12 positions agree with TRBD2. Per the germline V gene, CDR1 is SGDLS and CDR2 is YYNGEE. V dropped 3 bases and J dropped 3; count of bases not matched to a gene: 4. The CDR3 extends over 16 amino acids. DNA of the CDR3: TGTGCCAGCAGCGCCCCACTAGCGGGGGGCTACAATGAGCAGTTCTTC. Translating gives CASSAPLAGGYNEQFF.

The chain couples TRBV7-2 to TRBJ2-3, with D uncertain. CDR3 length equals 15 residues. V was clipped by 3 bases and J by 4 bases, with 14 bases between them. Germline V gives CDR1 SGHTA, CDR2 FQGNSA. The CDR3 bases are TGTGCCAGCAGCTTTCCCAGTCAGCGAGCAGATACGCAGTATTTT. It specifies CASSFPSQRADTQYF. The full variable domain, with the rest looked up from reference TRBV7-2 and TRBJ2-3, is GAGVSQSPSNKVTEKGKDVELRCDPISGHTALYWYRQSLGQGLEFLIYFQGNSAPDKSGLPSDRFSAERTGGSVSTLTIQRTQQEDSAVYLCASSFPSQRADTQYFGPGTRLTVL.

CDR3 DNA: TGTGCCACCGGGGACAGGGGAGTGGAAAAACTGTTTTTT. This translates into CATGDRGVEKLFF. J is TRBJ1-4 and V is TRBV24-1, with 10 bases fitting TRBD1. The CDR3 loop spans 13 amino acids. V was clipped by 9 bases and J by 8 bases; unmatched bases: 5. CDR1 and CDR2 (germline): KGHDR, SFDVKD.

CDR3 in amino acids: CASSRGQGATKNIQYF. In nucleotides, the CDR3 is TGCGCCAGCAGCCGAGGACAGGGGGCAACCAAAAACATTCAGTACTTC. The rearrangement uses TRBV4-1 and TRBJ2-4, with 11 bases fitting TRBD1. CDR3 size: 16 residues. Germline V gene lookup returns CDR1 MGHRA and CDR2 YSYEKL. V lost 4 bases and J lost 2; bases outside the gene matches: 4.

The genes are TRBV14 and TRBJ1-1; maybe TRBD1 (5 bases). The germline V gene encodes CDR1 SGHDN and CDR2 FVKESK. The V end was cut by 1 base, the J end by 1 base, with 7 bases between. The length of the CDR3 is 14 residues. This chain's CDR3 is CASSQVTGNTEAFF. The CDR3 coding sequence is TGTGCCAGCAGCCAAGTCACAGGGAACACTGAAGCTTTCTTT.

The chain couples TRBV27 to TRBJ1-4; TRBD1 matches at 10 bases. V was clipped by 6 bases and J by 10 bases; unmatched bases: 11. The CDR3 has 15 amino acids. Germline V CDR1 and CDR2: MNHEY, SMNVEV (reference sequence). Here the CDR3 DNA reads TGTGCCAGCAGCACGACAGGGGGCGCTTATGGAAAACTGTTTTTT. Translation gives CASSTTGGAYGKLFF.

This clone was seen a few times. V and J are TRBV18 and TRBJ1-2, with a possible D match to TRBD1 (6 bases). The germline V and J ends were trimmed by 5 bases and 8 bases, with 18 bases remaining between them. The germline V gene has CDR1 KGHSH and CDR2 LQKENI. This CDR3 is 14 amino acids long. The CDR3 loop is CASSGRGNGGGYTF. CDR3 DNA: TGTGCCAGCTCAGGGAGGGGGAACGGTGGCGGCTACACCTTC. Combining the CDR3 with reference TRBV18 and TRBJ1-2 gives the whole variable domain NAGVMQNPRHLVRRRGQEARLRCSPMKGHSHVYWYRQLPEEGLKFMVYLQKENIIDESGMPKERFSAEFPKEGPSILRIQQVVRGDSAAYFCASSGRGNGGGYTFGSGTRLTVV.

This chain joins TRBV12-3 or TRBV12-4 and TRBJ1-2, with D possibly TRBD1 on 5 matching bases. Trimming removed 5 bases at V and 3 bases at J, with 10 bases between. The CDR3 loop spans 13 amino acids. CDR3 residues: CASSPREDYGYTF. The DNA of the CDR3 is TGTGCCAGCAGTCCCAGGGAGGACTATGGCTACACCTTC.

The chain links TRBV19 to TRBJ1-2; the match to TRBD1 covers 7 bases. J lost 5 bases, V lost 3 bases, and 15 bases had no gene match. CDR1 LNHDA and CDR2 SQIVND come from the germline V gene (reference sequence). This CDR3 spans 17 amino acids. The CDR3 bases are TGTGCCAGTAGTATTCCATCCGGGACAGATTGGGCTTATGGCTACACCTTC. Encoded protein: CASSIPSGTDWAYGYTF. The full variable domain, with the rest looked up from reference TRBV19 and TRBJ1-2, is DGGITQSPKYLFRKEGQNVTLSCEQNLNHDAMYWYRQDPGQGLRLIYYSQIVNDFQKGDIAEGYSVSREKKESFPLTVTSAQKNPTAFYLCASSIPSGTDWAYGYTFGSGTRLTVV.

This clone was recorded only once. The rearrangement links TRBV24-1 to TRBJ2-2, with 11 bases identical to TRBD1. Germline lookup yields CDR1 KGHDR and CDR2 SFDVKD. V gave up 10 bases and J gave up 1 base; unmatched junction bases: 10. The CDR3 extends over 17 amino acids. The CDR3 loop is CATSGTGGNRNTGELFF. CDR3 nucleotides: TGTGCCACATCCGGGACAGGGGGAAATCGGAACACCGGGGAGCTGTTTTTT.

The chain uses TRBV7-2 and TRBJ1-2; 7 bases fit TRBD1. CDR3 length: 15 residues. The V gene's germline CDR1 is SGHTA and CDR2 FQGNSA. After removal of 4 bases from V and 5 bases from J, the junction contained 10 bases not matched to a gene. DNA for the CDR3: TGTGCCAGCAGCTCACGACAGGGAGCAGCGTATGGCTACACCTTC. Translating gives CASSSRQGAAYGYTF.

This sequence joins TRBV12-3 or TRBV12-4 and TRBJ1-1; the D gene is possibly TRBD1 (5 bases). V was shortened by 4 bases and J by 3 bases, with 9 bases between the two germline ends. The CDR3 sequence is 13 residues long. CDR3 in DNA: TGTGCCAGCAGTTGGGGCAGTGACACTGAAGCTTTCTTT. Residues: CASSWGSDTEAFF.

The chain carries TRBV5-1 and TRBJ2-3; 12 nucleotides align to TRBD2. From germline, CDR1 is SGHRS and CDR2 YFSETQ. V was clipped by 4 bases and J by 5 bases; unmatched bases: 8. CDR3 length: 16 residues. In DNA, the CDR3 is TGCGCCAGCAGCCGCGGACTAGCGGGGTCTCTAGATACGCAGTATTTT. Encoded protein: CASSRGLAGSLDTQYF.

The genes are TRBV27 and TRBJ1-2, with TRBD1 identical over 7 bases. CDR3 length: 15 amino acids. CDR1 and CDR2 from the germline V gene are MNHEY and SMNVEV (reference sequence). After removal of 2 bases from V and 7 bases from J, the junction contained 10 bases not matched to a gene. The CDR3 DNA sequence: TGTGCCAGCAGTTTAAACGGCAGGGGGTTGTTTGGCTACACCTTC. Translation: CASSLNGRGLFGYTF.

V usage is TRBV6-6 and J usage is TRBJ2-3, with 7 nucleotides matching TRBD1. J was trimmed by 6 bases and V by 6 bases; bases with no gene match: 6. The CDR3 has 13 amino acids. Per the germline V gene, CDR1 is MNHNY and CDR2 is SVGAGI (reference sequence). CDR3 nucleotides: TGTGCCAGCAGCCTGATACAGGGGGATACGCAGTATTTT. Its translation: CASSLIQGDTQYF.

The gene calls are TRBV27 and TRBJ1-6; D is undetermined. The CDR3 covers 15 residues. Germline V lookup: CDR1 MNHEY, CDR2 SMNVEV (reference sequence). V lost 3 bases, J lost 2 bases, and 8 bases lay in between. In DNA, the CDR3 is TGTGCCAGCAGTTTTTCGGGGACCTATAATTCACCCCTCCACTTT. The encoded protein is CASSFSGTYNSPLHF.

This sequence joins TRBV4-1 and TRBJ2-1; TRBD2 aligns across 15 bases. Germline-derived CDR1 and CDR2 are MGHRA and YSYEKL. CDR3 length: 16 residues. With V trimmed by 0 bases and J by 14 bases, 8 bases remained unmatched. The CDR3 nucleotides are TGCGCCAGCAGCCAAGAACCCGTGGGACTAGCGGGGGGCAAGTTCTTC. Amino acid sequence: CASSQEPVGLAGGKFF.